This T cell receptor beta chain was sequenced in a study of cytomegalovirus exposure and HLA in healthy donors. A word on this clone: What it binds is not known.

Trimming took off 3 bases at V and 5 bases at J, with 10 bases between the two ends. Germline assignment: CDR1 LNHDA and CDR2 SQIVND (reference sequence). The CDR3 loop spans 13 amino acids. In the PCR, 60 Vbeta and 13 Jbeta primers were used. Sequenced by immunoSEQ multiplex PCR; TCRdb stores in-frame clones only, minus some. The sample shows more than 70,000 clones, roughly 72% of them seen only once. Whole-study results and caveats: Accurate HLA-A and HLA-B prediction from TCR beta sequences was reported for most subjects.

Sequenced input: PBMCs. The receptor comes from a man aged 25 to 45 in good health and CMV-seropositive. The V and J genes are TRBV19 and TRBJ1-2, with D uncertain. The CDR3 DNA is TGTGCCAGTAGTATCATGACAACTTATGGCTACACCTTC. This codes for CASSIMTTYGYTF.